Described below is a single T cell receptor beta chain sequence and its context. Each subset's genomic DNA was split evenly across several immunoSEQ plates. Profiled with immunoSEQ multiplex PCR; TCRdb holds only in-frame clones, not every one. The sample consists of around 2,000,000 clones, about 95% of them appearing once. V lost 3 bases and J lost 4, with 25 bases in between. There are 18 residues in the CDR3. CDR1 is SGDLS, CDR2 YYNGEE, per germline. The data originate from a study of shared clonotypes between healthy human individuals. At the level of the study: CD4 naive cells filled three plates per donor, CD4 memory three, CD8 naive two and CD8 memory one.

Cells designated naive CD8 were CD45RO-negative and were positively selected for CCR7, with terminally differentiated effector memory CD45RA+ cells excluded. None of the donors, who were healthy HIV-negative adults, had recently had acute infections or vaccinations. The receptor was isolated from a man younger than 35 in good health. The rearrangement uses TRBV9 and TRBJ1-2; the D gene is possibly TRBD1 (5 bases). Sequencing was carried out using naive CD8+ T cells sorted from blood. CDR3 sequence: CASSASIPRAPEGYGYTF. The CDR3 nucleotides read TGTGCCAGCAGCGCCTCCATTCCCAGGGCCCCGGAGGGCTATGGCTACACCTTC. Full variable domain (missing parts from reference TRBV9 and TRBJ1-2): DSGVTQTPKHLITATGQRVTLRCSPRSGDLSVYWYQQSLDQGLQFLIQYYNGEERAKGNILERFSAQQFPDLHSELNLSSLELGDSALYFCASSASIPRAPEGYGYTFGSGTRLTVV.